These 17 T cell receptor beta chains came from one sample sequenced in a study of patients and donors after allogeneic stem cell transplantation. TCRdb re-called the RT-PCR reads through MiXCR, storing one row per CDR3 protein. The profile shows 150,000 to 250,000 distinct CDR3 sequences, 41% of them singletons. Sequencing was carried out using blood, either unsorted or a sorted T cell fraction (not recorded which). These receptors were taken from a human donor who was either an allogeneic HSCT recipient or a stem cell or donor lymphocyte infusion donor (not recorded which). It is not recorded whose cells these are; they may come from a transplant donor.

J is TRBJ2-7 and V is TRBV13; D is possibly TRBD2 (6 bases). The CDR3 covers 15 residues. From germline, CDR1 is PRHDT and CDR2 FYEKMQ (reference sequence). The V gene lost 5 bases and the J gene lost 2 bases, with 16 bases spanning the gap. DNA of the CDR3: TGTGCCAGCAGCGGAGGGGCGGTTTCCACCTACGAGCAGTACTTC. Translation gives CASSGGAVSTYEQYF.

The chain recombines TRBV12-3 or TRBV12-4 with TRBJ2-1; D remains unclear. The CDR3 has 12 residues. Between the trimmed V and J ends, which lost 3 bases and 4 bases, there was a span of 4 bases. The CDR3 sequence is CASSFAYNEQFF. In DNA, the CDR3 is TGTGCCAGCAGTTTTGCTTACAATGAGCAGTTCTTC.

This clonotype was counted a few times. The V and J genes are TRBV29-1 and TRBJ1-6, with TRBD1 as a possible D gene (5 bases). CDR1 is SQVTM and CDR2 is ANQGSEA in the germline V gene. This CDR3 is built from 13 residues. The germline V and J ends were trimmed by 4 bases and 9 bases, with 13 bases remaining between them. Here the CDR3 DNA reads TGCAGCGTTGGACAGACCAGCGGTTCACCCCTCCACTTT. Its translation: CSVGQTSGSPLHF. Variable domain in full (rest from reference TRBV29-1 and TRBJ1-6): SAVISQKPSRDICQRGTSLTIQCQVDSQVTMMFWYRQQPGQSLTLIATANQGSEATYESGFVIDKFPISRPNLTFSTLTVSNMSPEDSSIYLCSVGQTSGSPLHFGNGTRLTVT.

A few counts support this clonotype. The genes are TRBV5-1 and TRBJ2-7; the D is unclear. This CDR3 comprises 13 residues. The germline V gene encodes CDR1 SGHRS and CDR2 YFSETQ. Trimming cost V 3 bases and J 3 bases, with 10 bases left between them. CDR3 sequence (DNA): TGCGCCAGCAGCTCCCGGTCCTTCTACGAGCAGTACTTC. Translated, it gives CASSSRSFYEQYF. The whole variable domain, remainder taken from reference TRBV5-1 and TRBJ2-7, is KAGVTQTPRYLIKTRGQQVTLSCSPISGHRSVSWYQQTPGQGLQFLFEYFSETQRNKGNFPGRFSGRQFSNSRSEMNVSTLELGDSALYLCASSSRSFYEQYFGPGTRLTVT.

The V gene is TRBV6-2 or TRBV6-3, the J gene TRBJ1-1; 7 nucleotides match TRBD1. Per the germline V gene, CDR1 is MNHEY and CDR2 is SVGEGT. Germline trimming cut 7 bases from V and 12 bases from J; bases unmatched to any gene: 5. This CDR3 comprises 10 residues. CDR3 in amino acids: CASIQGTTFF. The CDR3 DNA reads as TGTGCCAGCATACAGGGGACGACTTTCTTT.

The V gene is TRBV12-3 or TRBV12-4, the J gene TRBJ2-2, with TRBD2 as a possible D gene (5 bases). V lost 6 bases and J lost 5, with 22 bases in between. The CDR3 extends over 17 amino acids. CDR3 sequence (DNA): TGTGCCAGCAGCCCCGAGCGGAGAAGTCAGAGAACCGGGGAGCTGTTTTTT. It yields the protein CASSPERRSQRTGELFF.

The chain links TRBV5-1 to TRBJ2-1; 7 bases fit TRBD2. Germline loops: CDR1 SGHRS, CDR2 YFSETQ. V shed 1 base and J 4 bases; nucleotides not matched to a gene: 5. CDR3 length: 15 amino acids. The CDR3 DNA follows: TGCGCCAGCAGCTTGATGAGGGAGGGGTACAATGAGCAGTTCTTC. Amino acids: CASSLMREGYNEQFF.

The chain is built from TRBV4-3 and TRBJ1-1, with 10 bases lining up with TRBD1. V shed 0 bases and J 5 bases; nucleotides not matched to a gene: 3. CDR1 is LGHNA, CDR2 YSLEER, per germline. The length of the CDR3 is 15 residues. The CDR3 DNA follows: TGCGCCAGCAGCCAAGACGGGACAGGGGTGACTGAAGCTTTCTTT. Translated, it gives CASSQDGTGVTEAFF.

The chain is built from TRBV27 and TRBJ1-1; D may be TRBD1 (6 bases). The V and J ends lost 2 bases and 2 bases respectively, with 12 bases between them. Per germline, CDR1 MNHEY and CDR2 SMNVEV (reference sequence). The CDR3 runs to 15 residues. CDR3 DNA sequence: TGTGCCAGCAGTTTAACCGGGGGGGCTAACACTGAAGCTTTCTTT. Translation gives CASSLTGGANTEAFF.

There are a few counts of this clonotype. This chain uses TRBV7-3 with TRBJ2-1, with unresolved D. The CDR3 is made up of 15 amino acids. Looked up from germline, CDR1 is SGHTA and CDR2 is FQGTGA. Trimming stripped 0 bases from V and 3 bases from J, with 9 bases between. CDR3 nucleotide sequence: TGTGCCAGCAGCTTAACTGGCGGAAGCTACAATGAGCAGTTCTTC. It codes for CASSLTGGSYNEQFF.

This clonotype has a handful of counts. The chain employs TRBV29-1 and TRBJ2-2, with TRBD1 as a possible D gene (6 bases). Germline values: CDR1 SQVTM, CDR2 ANQGSEA. The CDR3 is 16 residues long. V gave up 6 bases and J gave up 0 bases, with 17 bases separating them. The CDR3 loop reads CSVKGTPTPNTGELFF. CDR3 in DNA: TGCAGCGTGAAGGGGACACCGACCCCGAACACCGGGGAGCTGTTTTTT.

This clonotype was found a few times. The CDR3 nucleotides read TGTGCCACCAGTGATACCGGAAGCTCGGATACGCAGTATTTT. It specifies CATSDTGSSDTQYF. The V and J genes are TRBV24-1 and TRBJ2-3, with D hard to call. This CDR3 has 14 residues. CDR1 and CDR2 (germline): KGHDR, SFDVKD. V dropped 3 bases and J dropped 6 bases, with 12 bases sitting between them.

The CDR3, as DNA: TGCGCCAGCAGCCAAGAAGAGCGGGAGTCCTACAATGAGCAGTTCTTC. This gives the protein CASSQEERESYNEQFF. This chain uses TRBV4-3 with TRBJ2-1, with 8 bases matching TRBD2. The CDR3 totals 16 residues. Germline loops: CDR1 LGHNA, CDR2 YSLEER. After removal of 0 bases from V and 1 base from J, the junction contained 2 bases not matched to a gene.

The V call is TRBV29-1, the J call TRBJ2-1; maybe TRBD1 (5 bases). Germline V gene lookup returns CDR1 SQVTM and CDR2 ANQGSEA. CDR3 length: 12 residues. V was clipped by 7 bases and J by 4 bases, with 11 bases between them. CDR3 sequence: CSETDTYNEQFF. The CDR3 DNA is TGCAGCGAAACGGACACGTACAATGAGCAGTTCTTC.

This chain joins TRBV7-9 and TRBJ2-2; 14 positions match TRBD2. Germline trimming cut 5 bases from V and 10 bases from J; bases unmatched to any gene: 6. This CDR3 is built from 15 residues. CDR1 is SEHNR and CDR2 is FQNEAQ in the germline V gene (reference sequence). The CDR3 loop reads CASSRRTSGRPELFF. CDR3 bases: TGTGCCAGCAGCCGGAGGACTAGCGGGAGGCCGGAGCTGTTTTTT. Together with reference TRBV7-9 and TRBJ2-2, the CDR3 gives the full variable domain: DTGVSQNPRHKITKRGQNVTFRCDPISEHNRLYWYRQTLGQGPEFLTYFQNEAQLEKSRLLSDRFSAERPKGSFSTLEIQRTEQGDSAMYLCASSRRTSGRPELFFGEGSRLTVL.

This sequence joins TRBV5-1 and TRBJ2-7, with 7 bases matching TRBD2. The ends lost 4 bases at V and 2 bases at J; junction bases unmatched: 6. Germline loops: CDR1 SGHRS, CDR2 YFSETQ. The CDR3 spans 14 residues. The CDR3 is CASSPEGRAYEQYF. Here the CDR3 DNA reads TGCGCCAGCAGCCCCGAGGGGAGGGCCTACGAGCAGTACTTC.

The chain uses TRBV5-1 and TRBJ2-3; no firm D call. V was pared by 4 bases and J by 3 bases, with 9 bases between. Germline V gene lookup returns CDR1 SGHRS and CDR2 YFSETQ. There are 13 residues in the CDR3. The CDR3, as DNA: TGCGCCAGCAGCCTATACTTGACAGATACGCAGTATTTT. Its translation is CASSLYLTDTQYF.